Listed below are T cell receptor beta chains from one sample, sequenced in a study of circulating CD8 cells and anti-PD-1 response in melanoma. MiXCR was run by TCRdb on the reads, yielding one entry per CDR3 protein. The table lists approximately 1,300 distinct CDR3 sequences, approximately 7.6% of them singletons. The starting material was CD8+ T cells from PBMCs, obtained at baseline or after one month of anti-PD-1 therapy (not recorded which). These receptor sequences come from a human donor with melanoma. Each CDR3 is given with its conserved first and last residue. The D gene is left open where the match is weak. The size of a clone is reported for some rows only, either as once, few or many, or as a class for expanded clones.

j_call v_call d_call clone_size cdr3_aa cdr3_nt
TRBJ2-5 TRBV28 TRBD2 large CASSPPGGGTQETQYF TGTGCCAGCAGTCCCCCCGGGGGGGGAACACAAGAGACCCAGTACTTC
TRBJ2-1 TRBV19 - medium-sized CASRWGGEQFF TGTGCCAGTAGGTGGGGCGGTGAGCAGTTCTTC
TRBJ2-7 TRBV6-5 - medium-sized CASSPGGDTFYEQYF TGTGCCAGCAGCCCCGGTGGGGACACCTTCTACGAGCAGTACTTC
TRBJ1-1 TRBV7-8 - medium-sized CASSLESNTEAFF TGTGCCAGCAGCTTAGAGTCGAACACTGAAGCTTTCTTT
TRBJ2-5 TRBV28 TRBD2 - CASSPGLEESQYF TGTGCCAGCAGTCCGGGACTAGAAGAGTCACAGTACTTC
TRBJ1-1 TRBV5-5 - medium-sized CASSSRNTEAFF TGTGCCAGCAGCTCCAGGAACACTGAAGCTTTCTTT
TRBJ2-7 TRBV20-1 - medium-sized CSASGTVYEQYF TGCAGTGCTAGCGGGACTGTTTACGAGCAGTACTTC
TRBJ2-3 TRBV29-1 - large CSDIRDSDTDTQYF TGCAGCGACATCCGGGACTCCGACACAGATACGCAGTATTTT
TRBJ2-7 TRBV2 TRBD2 medium-sized CASSEEGLADYEQYF TGTGCCAGCAGTGAAGAGGGACTAGCGGACTACGAGCAGTACTTC
TRBJ1-1 TRBV4-1 - medium-sized CASSHPGYTEAFF TGCGCCAGCAGCCACCCGGGATACACTGAAGCTTTCTTT
TRBJ2-2 TRBV10-3 - medium-sized CAISVGANTGELFF TGTGCCATCAGTGTTGGGGCGAACACCGGGGAGCTGTTTTTT
TRBJ1-4 TRBV9 - once CASSASSIQVNEKPFF TGTGCCAGCAGCGCCTCCTCGATCCAGGTTAATGAAAAACCGTTTTTT
TRBJ2-3 TRBV7-3 - large CASSPTHWDTQYF TGTGCCAGCAGCCCGACGCACTGGGATACGCAGTATTTT
TRBJ2-2 TRBV11-3 - medium-sized CASSDTDPGELFF TGTGCCAGCAGCGATACGGATCCCGGGGAGCTGTTTTTT
TRBJ2-1 TRBV19 - medium-sized CASSIGSASISSYNEQFF TGTGCCAGTAGTATCGGCAGCGCTAGTATTAGCTCCTACAATGAGCAGTTCTTC
TRBJ1-1 TRBV5-4 TRBD1 medium-sized CASSLDREQNTEAFF TGTGCCAGCAGCCTGGACAGGGAGCAAAACACTGAAGCTTTCTTT
TRBJ2-1 TRBV19 TRBD2 large CASSIDSGSLNEQFF TGTGCCAGTAGTATAGATAGCGGGAGTCTGAATGAGCAGTTCTTC